This T cell receptor (beta chain) was profiled in a study of OX40 agonist ivuxolimab in advanced cancers. Broadly, across the study: Ivuxolimab was an agonistic, fully human IgG2 monoclonal antibody directed against OX40 (CD134), a costimulatory receptor. Partial responses occurred in three dose-escalation patients: two with cutaneous melanoma and one with hepatocellular carcinoma. The purpose of peripheral TCRbeta sequencing was to test whether ivuxolimab changed TCR sequence diversity and led to clonal T-cell expansion. Intravenous ivuxolimab was administered to patients every 2 weeks at six dose levels: 0.01, 0.1, 0.3, 1.5, 3 and 10 mg/kg. Among the approximately 54 dose-escalation patients, around 20 had hepatocellular carcinoma, around 15 melanoma, 9 renal cell carcinoma and 9 head and neck cancer. The paper covers the monotherapy dose-escalation part of the phase I ivuxolimab trial, which included N of about 56 patients. A male proportion of almost 85% and a mean age of around 60 years, ranging from 23 to 79, were recorded for the dose-escalation cohort. Prior anti-PD-1, anti-PD-L1 or anti-CTLA-4 therapy was permitted, and checkpoint inhibitors had been received by about 37% of dose-escalation patients. The investigation overall reported the following: The antigen specificity of the peripheral T cells that underwent clonal expansion was not determined. Low levels of normalized T-cell clonal expansion were also seen in some nonresponding patients. Partial responders in the 0.1-3.0 mg/kg groups had among the lowest normalized peripheral clonal expansion, especially among CD8+ T cells. After ivuxolimab, CD8+ T cells had more expanded clones than CD4+ T cells on average. At doses of 0.1 to 3.0 mg/kg, clonal expansion of both CD4+ and CD8+ blood T cells was observed from baseline to week 6.

The trial excluded patients who had a history of autoimmune disease or were on systemic immunosuppression. Peripheral blood for TCR sequencing was drawn from every dose cohort at baseline, at cycle 4 day 1 and at cycle 7 day 1. The samples were taken from a phase I, first-in-human, multicenter, open-label dose-escalation trial of ivuxolimab. The trial enrolled adults with locally advanced or metastatic head and neck squamous cell, hepatocellular, melanoma or renal cell carcinoma. Before TCR sequencing, CD4+ T cells and CD8+ T cells from peripheral blood were sorted into separate populations. Trimming costs V 2 bases and J 0 bases, and their ends lie 8 bases apart. In the germline V gene, CDR1 corresponds to MNHNS and CDR2 to SASEGT. The CDR3 runs 15 residues from the cysteine to the phenylalanine. Kept here is only the CDR3 DNA, which spans 45 bases and is read in frame from base 1. For sequencing of the TCRbeta CDR3 region, genomic DNA was extracted from the sorted cells. TCRbeta CDR3 regions were sequenced using the immunoSEQ Assay. TCRdb obtained this table from immuneACCESS and retained in-frame rearrangements with V and J assigned. These tables miss some clones; where compared with another copy, unresolved V genes account for less than half of the shortfall, and the remainder is unexplained. This sample is represented by 55,000 to 80,000 clones; more than 90% of them were singletons. The ten largest clonotypes hold 0.62% of the sample.

Worth noting for this clone: Its antigen is unknown. No much larger clone is present one base from it, and per-base qualities are unavailable. Other DNA sequences within the sample encode an identical CDR3.

Recombination linked TRBV6-1 to TRBJ2-1; a confident D gene designation cannot be given. The sequencing used CD4+ or CD8+ T cells sorted from blood, collected in a trial of the OX40 agonist ivuxolimab. This TCR came from an adult with an advanced solid tumor such as melanoma, head and neck, liver or kidney cancer. The CDR3 in this case is CASSETRSSYNEQFF. The DNA reads as follows: TGTGCCAGCAGTGAAACCAGGAGCTCCTACAATGAGCAGTTCTTC.